This T cell receptor (beta chain) was profiled in a study of blood T cell repertoires in COVID-19. Study at large: Spain, Italy and the United States supplied samples that represented acute and convalescent COVID-19.

This CDR3 has 14 amino acids. V trimming: 3 bases; J trimming: 9 bases; junction bases outside the gene matches: 8. In germline, CDR1 is SEHNR, CDR2 FQNEAQ (reference sequence). TCRdb's table, derived via immunoSEQ multiplex PCR, lists solely in-frame clones and lacks some. The sample lists about 180,000 clones, 70% to 90% occurring once. What was sequenced was peripheral blood. V gene TRBV7-9 combines with J gene TRBJ2-7; 10 bases match TRBD2. The sequence came from a human donor with active or convalescent COVID-19. The donor label of this sample is uncertain. The CDR3 DNA reads as TGTGCCAGCAGCTTCGGGCTAGCGGGAGAGGGGCAGTACTTC. This translates into CASSFGLAGEGQYF.